The rows below give T cell receptor beta chains drawn from one sample of a study of blood T cell repertoires in COVID-19. The data were produced by immunoSEQ multiplex PCR, yet TCRdb's version contains in-frame clones alone and is incomplete. The data contain about 100,000 clones, approximately 89% of them seen just once; the ten biggest clones take up roughly 11%. The material sequenced was peripheral blood. The receptors come from a woman in her twenties or thirties with acute or convalescent COVID-19. The CDR3 runs from the conserved cysteine through the conserved F or W. D genes are given only for firm matches. Expanded clones get a size class; other rows say once, few or many, or leave the size out.

d_gene	v_gene	j_gene	abundance	CDR3nt	CDR3aa
TRBD1	TRBV7-9	TRBJ1-5	-	TGTGCCAGCAGCTCGGACAGGGAGGGGTATAGCAATCAGCCCCAGCATTTT	CASSSDREGYSNQPQHF
-	TRBV2	TRBJ1-1	-	TGTGCCAGCAACGAGGTCGGGGGGCGAGGAACTGAAGCTTTCTTT	CASNEVGGRGTEAFF
TRBD1	TRBV25-1	TRBJ1-2	-	TGTGCCAGCAGACAGGGGGCAGGTGGCTACACCTTC	CASRQGAGGYTF
-	TRBV5-1	TRBJ2-2	-	TGCGCCACCAGTCAGGGGTCTGGCGGGGAGCTGTTTTTT	CATSQGSGGELFF
TRBD2	TRBV11-3	TRBJ2-1	-	TGTGCCAGCAGCAGTCTAGCGGGGCCCTACAATGAGCAGTTCTTC	CASSSLAGPYNEQFF
TRBD1	TRBV5-4	TRBJ2-2	few	TGTGCCAGCAGCTCCGCTGAACAGGGGGCGGCCGGGGAGCTGTTTTTT	CASSSAEQGAAGELFF
TRBD1	TRBV9	TRBJ1-3	once	TGTGCCAGCAGCGTAGCGCACGGGACAGTTGGAAACACCATATATTTT	CASSVAHGTVGNTIYF
TRBD1	TRBV9	TRBJ2-3	-	TGTGCCAGCAGCGTAGTGGGACAGGCAGCGGTTGGGGCGCCAGATACGCAGTATTTT	CASSVVGQAAVGAPDTQYF
-	TRBV6-2/TRBV6-3	TRBJ2-7	-	TGTGCCAGCAGCCTTCCAGTCGAGCAGTACTTC	CASSLPVEQYF
-	TRBV5-1	TRBJ2-2	-	TGCGCCAGCAGCTTGTGGCAGGCGAACACCGGGGAGCTGTTTTTT	CASSLWQANTGELFF
TRBD2	TRBV9	TRBJ2-7	-	TGTGCCAGCAGCGTAGGGGCTAGCGGGACCTACGAGCAGTACTTC	CASSVGASGTYEQYF
-	TRBV18	TRBJ2-1	-	TGTGCCAGCTCACCAGACAGCTACAATGAGCAGTTCTTC	CASSPDSYNEQFF
-	TRBV29-1	TRBJ1-2	-	TGCAGCGTTGGCCAGGGACTAAATAACTATGGCTACACCTTC	CSVGQGLNNYGYTF
TRBD2	TRBV2	TRBJ2-4	-	TGTGCCAGCGGGACTAGCGGGGGGCTAAAAAACATTCAGTACTTC	CASGTSGGLKNIQYF
-	TRBV2	TRBJ2-3	-	TGTGCCAGCAGTGAAGCGGGCGGACAACTCACAGATACGCAGTATTTT	CASSEAGGQLTDTQYF
-	TRBV28	TRBJ1-1	once	TGTGCCAGCTCCTATTATGCGAACACTGAAGCTTTCTTT	CASSYYANTEAFF
-	TRBV11-3	TRBJ2-1	-	TGTGCCAGCAGCCAGGGGTCTTCCTACAATGAGCAGTTCTTC	CASSQGSSYNEQFF
-	TRBV30	TRBJ2-7	few	TGTGCCTGGGGCAGTTCCTACGAGCAGTACTTC	CAWGSSYEQYF
TRBD1	TRBV6-5	TRBJ2-7	-	TGTGCCAGCAGTTCCCGACAGGGGGCAAGGGCCTACGAGCAGTACTTC	CASSSRQGARAYEQYF
-	TRBV10-3	TRBJ2-2	-	TGTGCCATCAGTGAGGTGGGACTCGCGTCGGTCGGGGAGCTGTTTTTT	CAISEVGLASVGELFF
TRBD1	TRBV13	TRBJ1-2	-	TGTGCCAGCAGCTGGGGGGACAGCGCTAACTATGGCTACACCTTC	CASSWGDSANYGYTF
-	TRBV7-2	TRBJ1-6	-	TGTGCCAGCAGCCCACAGGGTGGGGGTGGGAATTCACCCCTCCACTTT	CASSPQGGGGNSPLHF
-	TRBV2	TRBJ1-3	-	TGTGCCAGCACCTCGGAAAGTATCAGGGGCACCATATATTTT	CASTSESIRGTIYF
-	TRBV5-1	TRBJ1-2	-	TGCGCCAGCAGCTCGGCCGGGGGGATCTATGGCTACACCTTC	CASSSAGGIYGYTF
-	TRBV7-3	TRBJ2-2	-	TGTGCCAGCAGCTTAACGCAATCGGGTCCCCCTACCGGGGAGCTGTTTTTT	CASSLTQSGPPTGELFF
TRBD2	TRBV27	TRBJ2-3	-	TGTGCCAGCAGTATCCTCGGGTGGACTAGCGGGGGGTCTAACTGGGATACGCAGTATTTT	CASSILGWTSGGSNWDTQYF
-	TRBV7-9	TRBJ1-1	few	TGTGCCGCCCAAGGGGCAGATACTGAAGCTTTCTTT	CAAQGADTEAFF
TRBD1	TRBV6-6	TRBJ1-1	-	TGTGCCAGCAGTTACTCGCCAGGGGGCATGAACACTGAAGCTTTCTTT	CASSYSPGGMNTEAFF
TRBD1	TRBV19	TRBJ1-2	-	TGTGCCAGTAAACGCTCGGCGCAGGGGGAGGGCTACACCTTC	CASKRSAQGEGYTF
-	TRBV19	TRBJ2-1	-	TGTGCCAGTAGTATAGATTGGGGCAACTCCTACAATGAGCAGTTCTTC	CASSIDWGNSYNEQFF
TRBD2	TRBV5-1	TRBJ2-3	-	TGCGCCAGCAGCCCGCCCCCTAGCGGGGGTACAGATACGCAGTATTTT	CASSPPPSGGTDTQYF
-	TRBV5-1	TRBJ2-1	-	TGCGCCAGCAGCCAGGAGGACAGGGCGGGGGATGAGCAGTTCTTC	CASSQEDRAGDEQFF
TRBD1	TRBV13	TRBJ1-4	-	TGTGCCAGCAGCTTAAGGTCGACAGGGAGAAATGAAAAACTGTTTTTT	CASSLRSTGRNEKLFF
-	TRBV28	TRBJ1-5	-	TGTGCCAGCAGTTTACCCCACAATCAGCCCCAGCATTTT	CASSLPHNQPQHF
TRBD1	TRBV5-1	TRBJ2-7	-	TGCGCCAGCAGGACCGGGACAGCCTACGAGCAGTACTTC	CASRTGTAYEQYF
-	TRBV6-6	TRBJ2-3	-	TGTGCCAGCACCCCGACGCAGGGCGGCACAGATACGCAGTATTTT	CASTPTQGGTDTQYF
-	TRBV3-1/TRBV3-2	TRBJ1-4	-	TGTGCCAGCAGCCTGGGAGCGGGTAATGAAAAACTGTTTTTT	CASSLGAGNEKLFF
TRBD1	TRBV2	TRBJ1-6	-	TGTGCCAGCAGTGAAGCTACAGGGGCCTTCGTGGGATCACCCCTCCACTTT	CASSEATGAFVGSPLHF
TRBD1	TRBV27	TRBJ1-5	-	TGTGCCAGCAGCAGCTCCGGGACAGGCCGCAATCAGCCCCAGCATTTT	CASSSSGTGRNQPQHF
-	TRBV5-4	TRBJ2-2	-	TGTGCCAGCAGCTTGTCCGGGTCAGAGGCCGGGGAGCTGTTTTTT	CASSLSGSEAGELFF
-	TRBV19	TRBJ1-5	-	TGTGCCAGTAGTCCTCGGCCCCAGCATTTT	CASSPRPQHF
-	TRBV6-2/TRBV6-3	TRBJ1-2	-	TGTGCCAGCAGTTACTCGAAGTCGGGGGACTATGGCTACACCTTC	CASSYSKSGDYGYTF
-	TRBV27	TRBJ1-1	few	TGTGCCAGCAGTATCCTCGGGGGGAACACTGAAGCTTTCTTT	CASSILGGNTEAFF
TRBD1	TRBV15	TRBJ1-4	many	TGTGCCACCAGCAGAGAGAGCCTCCTTGGGACAGCAACTAATGAAAAACTGTTTTTT	CATSRESLLGTATNEKLFF
TRBD2	TRBV7-3	TRBJ2-7	-	TGTGCCAGCAGCTTTGGGCAGCGGGAGGAGCAGTACTTC	CASSFGQREEQYF
-	TRBV27	TRBJ1-5	-	TGTGCCAGCAGTTTTAGAGGGGGTATCAGCAATCAGCCCCAGCATTTT	CASSFRGGISNQPQHF
-	TRBV18	TRBJ1-2	-	TGTGCCAGCTCACTTAAGGGGGACGGCTACACCTTC	CASSLKGDGYTF
-	TRBV18	TRBJ2-4	-	TGTGCCAGCTCACCACCGGATGAGGACATTCAGTACTTC	CASSPPDEDIQYF
-	TRBV10-3	TRBJ1-5	-	TGTGCCATCAGTCAGGGTACCAGCAATCAGCCCCAGCATTTT	CAISQGTSNQPQHF
-	TRBV6-5	TRBJ1-1	-	TGTGCCAGCAACATCAGGGGCATGAACACTGAAGCTTTCTTT	CASNIRGMNTEAFF
-	TRBV3-1/TRBV3-2	TRBJ1-2	-	TGTGCCAGCAGCCAAGATCTACGCAATGGCTACACCTTC	CASSQDLRNGYTF
TRBD1	TRBV28	TRBJ2-7	-	TGTGCCAGCAGTTTACCGGGACAGAGTTTCACCTACGAGCAGTACTTC	CASSLPGQSFTYEQYF
TRBD2	TRBV18	TRBJ2-7	-	TGTGCCAGCTCACCAGGCAGGGAGGGCTACGAGCAGTACTTC	CASSPGREGYEQYF
-	TRBV2	TRBJ2-1	once	TGTGCCAGCAGTGAGGAGGCCTCCTACAATGAGCAGTTCTTC	CASSEEASYNEQFF
-	TRBV28	TRBJ1-2	-	TGTGCCAGCAGTTTCAAAGGCTACACCTTC	CASSFKGYTF
-	TRBV6-2/TRBV6-3	TRBJ1-2	-	TGTGCCAGCAGTTACGTTCGGTCAGGGATTTATGGCTACACCTTC	CASSYVRSGIYGYTF
TRBD1	TRBV12-5	TRBJ2-1	once	TGTGCTAGTGGTTTTGGGGACAGGGGTAATGAGCAGTTCTTC	CASGFGDRGNEQFF
TRBD1	TRBV5-1	TRBJ2-3	-	TGCGCCAGCAGCGGACAGGGGGACACAGATACGCAGTATTTT	CASSGQGDTDTQYF
-	TRBV10-3	TRBJ2-1	-	TGTGCCATCAGTGAGGCGGGGCCCTCCTACAATGAACAGTTCTTC	CAISEAGPSYNEQFF
TRBD1	TRBV5-1	TRBJ2-1	-	TGCGCCAGTCTAGGACAGGGTATCGACAATGAGCAGTTCTTC	CASLGQGIDNEQFF